The clone carrying this T cell receptor beta chain was observed at least ten times. Its specificity is not known. Because this beta chain is a stray read in a library intended to capture alpha chains, its abundance should not be given much weight. This CDR3 region has 15 residues. Germline CDR1 and CDR2: SGHAT and FQNNGV. Trimming removed 5 bases from V and 6 bases from J; junction bases left unmatched: 5. The time point is: sample taken at primary tumor resection. In each case, whole RNA from tumor, nontumor lung or frozen PBMC was sequenced unsorted. These data come from a study of spatial heterogeneity in lung cancer. General study results and limits: Higher tumor mutation counts went along with higher counts of expanded intratumoral alpha and beta TCRs.

MiXCR was run by TCRdb on the 5' RACE reads, yielding one entry per CDR3 protein. Of roughly 19,000 distinct CDR3 sequences in the sample, about 6.1% are singletons; the top ten hold about 9.4%. This clonotype was sampled from a female donor with early-stage non-small cell lung cancer. Sequenced material: lung tumor tissue, taken at surgery. The chain carries TRBV11-2 and TRBJ2-1; 12 nucleotides agree with TRBD2. The CDR3 bases are TGTGCCAGCAGCCGCGCTAGCGGGAGGGCCAATGAGCAGTTCTTC. Protein sequence: CASSRASGRANEQFF.